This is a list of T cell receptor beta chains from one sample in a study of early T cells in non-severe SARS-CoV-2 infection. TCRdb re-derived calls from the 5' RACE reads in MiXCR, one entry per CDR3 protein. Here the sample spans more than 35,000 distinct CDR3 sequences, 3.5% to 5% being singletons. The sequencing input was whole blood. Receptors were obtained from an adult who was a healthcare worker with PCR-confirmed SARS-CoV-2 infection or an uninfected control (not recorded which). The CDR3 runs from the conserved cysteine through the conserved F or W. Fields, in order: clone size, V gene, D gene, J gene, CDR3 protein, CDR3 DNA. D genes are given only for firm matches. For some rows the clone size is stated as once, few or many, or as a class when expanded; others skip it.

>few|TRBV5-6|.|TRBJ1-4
CASSLMGTEKLFF
TGTGCCAGCAGCTTGATGGGTACTGAAAAACTGTTTTTT
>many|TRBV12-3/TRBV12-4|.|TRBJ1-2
CASRLPTGRYTF
TGTGCCAGCAGGCTCCCTACCGGCCGCTACACCTTC
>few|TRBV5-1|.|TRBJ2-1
CASSFGQNEQFF
TGCGCCAGCAGCTTCGGACAGAATGAGCAGTTCTTC
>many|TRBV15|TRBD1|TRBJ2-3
CATSTDRSRGYF
TGTGCCACCAGCACGGACAGGTCGAGGGGGTATTTT
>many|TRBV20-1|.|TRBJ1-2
CSAVDRLSNYGYTF
TGCAGTGCTGTGGACAGACTTTCTAACTATGGCTACACCTTC
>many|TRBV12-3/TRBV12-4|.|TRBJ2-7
CASSTGYSGEQYF
TGTGCCAGCAGTACCGGTTACTCGGGCGAGCAGTACTTC
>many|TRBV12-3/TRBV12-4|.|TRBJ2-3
CASSRDPGTNTQYF
TGTGCCAGCAGTCGGGACCCGGGGACAAATACGCAGTATTTT
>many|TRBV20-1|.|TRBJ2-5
CSASPGPTQYF
TGCAGTGCTAGCCCGGGCCCGACCCAGTACTTC
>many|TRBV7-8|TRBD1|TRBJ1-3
CASSRDRGDTIYF
TGTGCCAGCAGTCGGGACAGAGGTGACACCATATATTTT
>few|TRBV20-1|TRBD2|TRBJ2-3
CSARVAGGTDTQYF
TGCAGTGCTAGAGTCGCGGGGGGCACAGATACGCAGTATTTT
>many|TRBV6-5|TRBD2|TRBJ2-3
CASRISGGGDTQYF
TGTGCCAGCAGGATAAGCGGGGGGGGAGATACGCAGTATTTT
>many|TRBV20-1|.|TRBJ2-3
CSANAGFREPTDTQYF
TGCAGTGCTAATGCGGGGTTTCGGGAACCCACAGATACGCAGTATTTT
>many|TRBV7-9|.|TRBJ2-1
CASSLFARHNEQFF
TGTGCCAGCAGCTTATTTGCAAGACACAATGAGCAGTTCTTC
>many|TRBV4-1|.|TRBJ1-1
CASSQVGRAFF
TGCGCCAGCAGCCAAGTAGGCCGAGCTTTCTTT
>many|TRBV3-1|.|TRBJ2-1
CASSQGLYSYNEQFF
TGTGCCAGCAGCCAAGGACTCTACTCCTACAATGAGCAGTTCTTC
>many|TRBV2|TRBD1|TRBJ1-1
CASIERTGNTEAFF
TGTGCCAGCATTGAACGGACAGGGAACACTGAAGCTTTCTTT
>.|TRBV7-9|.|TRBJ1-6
CASSMDGYSPLHF
TGTGCCAGCAGCATGGACGGCTATTCACCCCTCCACTTT
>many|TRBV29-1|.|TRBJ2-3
CSVWDSTDTQYF
TGCAGCGTTTGGGACAGCACAGATACGCAGTATTTT
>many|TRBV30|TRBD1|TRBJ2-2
CAWSPWGRGLSGELFF
TGTGCCTGGAGTCCTTGGGGCAGGGGGCTTAGCGGGGAGCTGTTTTTT
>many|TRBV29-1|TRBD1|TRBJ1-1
CSATGSYTEAFF
TGCAGCGCGACAGGGTCCTACACTGAAGCTTTCTTT
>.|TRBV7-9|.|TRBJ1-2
CASSLGRSDGYTF
TGTGCCAGCAGCTTAGGGAGATCCGATGGCTACACCTTC
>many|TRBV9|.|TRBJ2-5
CASSVAGGMVEETQYF
TGTGCCAGCAGCGTAGCTGGTGGAATGGTGGAAGAGACCCAGTACTTC
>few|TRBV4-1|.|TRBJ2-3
CASSQGGAASDTQYF
TGCGCCAGCAGCCAAGGGGGCGCTGCTTCAGATACGCAGTATTTT
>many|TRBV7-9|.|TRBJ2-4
CASSLDLPGTSKNIQYF
TGTGCCAGCAGCTTAGATCTCCCCGGGACATCCAAAAACATTCAGTACTTC
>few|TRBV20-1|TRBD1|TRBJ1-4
CSAIDRATNEKLFF
TGCAGTGCAATAGACAGGGCAACTAATGAAAAACTGTTTTTT
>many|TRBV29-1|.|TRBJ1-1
CSVGSTEAFF
TGCAGCGTGGGTAGCACTGAAGCTTTCTTT
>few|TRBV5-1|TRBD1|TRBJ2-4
CASNHITGEAAKNIQYF
TGCGCCAGCAACCACATAACAGGGGAAGCGGCCAAAAACATTCAGTACTTC
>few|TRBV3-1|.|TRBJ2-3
CASSQVAVQDTQYF
TGTGCCAGCAGCCAAGTGGCTGTTCAAGATACGCAGTATTTT
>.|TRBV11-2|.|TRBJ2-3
CASSLMAADTQYF
TGTGCCAGCAGCTTAATGGCGGCAGATACGCAGTATTTT
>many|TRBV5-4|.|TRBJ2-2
CASSIGTGELFF
TGTGCCAGCAGCATCGGCACCGGGGAGCTGTTTTTT
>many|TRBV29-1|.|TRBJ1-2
CSVEGDARQTF
TGCAGCGTTGAAGGGGACGCACGACAAACCTTC
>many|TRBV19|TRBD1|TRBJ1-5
CASSTLQPGQDHGGNQPQHF
TGTGCCAGTAGTACCTTACAACCGGGACAGGATCATGGTGGCAATCAGCCCCAGCATTTT
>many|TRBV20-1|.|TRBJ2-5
CSAQDPNGETQYF
TGCAGTGCCCAGGACCCCAATGGGGAGACCCAGTACTTC
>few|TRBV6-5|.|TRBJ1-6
CASRRNPGHHNSPLHF
TGTGCCAGCAGGCGGAATCCAGGACACCATAATTCACCCCTCCACTTT
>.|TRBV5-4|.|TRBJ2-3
CASSPDGRSTDTQYF
TGTGCCAGCAGCCCGGATGGCAGAAGCACAGATACGCAGTATTTT
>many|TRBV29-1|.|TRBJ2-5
CSVDPTGVTQYF
TGCAGCGTTGACCCCACGGGGGTGACCCAGTACTTC
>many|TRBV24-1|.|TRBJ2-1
CATSDYDADEQFF
TGTGCCACCAGTGACTATGACGCGGATGAGCAGTTCTTC
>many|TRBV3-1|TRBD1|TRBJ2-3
CASAEDRGRDTQYF
TGTGCCAGCGCGGAGGACAGGGGGCGAGATACGCAGTATTTT
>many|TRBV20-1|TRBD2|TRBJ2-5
CSAAGLEETQYF
TGCAGTGCGGCGGGACTAGAAGAGACCCAGTACTTC
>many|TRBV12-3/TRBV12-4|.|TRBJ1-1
CASSWGGSAFF
TGTGCCAGCAGCTGGGGGGGGTCGGCTTTCTTT
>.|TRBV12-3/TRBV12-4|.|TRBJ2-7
CATKGASYEQYF
TGTGCCACAAAAGGGGCCTCCTACGAGCAGTACTTC
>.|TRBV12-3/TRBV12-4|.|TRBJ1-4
CASRPPGPRPATNENCFF
.
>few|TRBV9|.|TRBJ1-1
CASSYTPNTEAFF
TGTGCCAGCAGCTATACACCTAACACTGAAGCTTTCTTT
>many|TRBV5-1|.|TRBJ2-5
CASSSGGQETQYF
TGCGCCAGCAGCTCTGGGGGCCAAGAGACCCAGTACTTC
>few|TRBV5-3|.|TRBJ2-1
CARSLEVPEPTNNEQFF
TGTGCCAGAAGCTTGGAGGTGCCGGAACCCACTAATAATGAGCAGTTCTTC
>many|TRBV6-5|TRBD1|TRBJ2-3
CASSPTGFPDTQYF
TGTGCCAGCAGTCCGACAGGGTTTCCAGATACGCAGTATTTT